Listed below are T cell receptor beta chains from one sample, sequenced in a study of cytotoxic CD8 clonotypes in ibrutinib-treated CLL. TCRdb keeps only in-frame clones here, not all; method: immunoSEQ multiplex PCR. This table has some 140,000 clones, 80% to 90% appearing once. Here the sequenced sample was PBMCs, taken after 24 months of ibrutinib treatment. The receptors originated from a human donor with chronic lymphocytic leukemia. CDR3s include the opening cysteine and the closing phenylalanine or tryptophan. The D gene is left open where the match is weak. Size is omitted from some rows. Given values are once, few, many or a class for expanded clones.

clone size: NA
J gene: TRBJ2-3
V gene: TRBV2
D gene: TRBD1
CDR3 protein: CASNWDRGSDTQYF
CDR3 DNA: TGTGCCAGCAATTGGGACAGGGGTTCAGATACGCAGTATTTT

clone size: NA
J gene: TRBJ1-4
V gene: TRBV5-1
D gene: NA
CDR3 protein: CASSLAEQSEKLFF
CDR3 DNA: TGCGCCAGCAGCTTGGCGGAGCAAAGTGAAAAACTGTTTTTT

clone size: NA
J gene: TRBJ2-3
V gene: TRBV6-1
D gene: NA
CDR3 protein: CASTTGRGGTDTQYF
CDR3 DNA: TGTGCCAGCACTACCGGCAGGGGTGGCACAGATACGCAGTATTTT

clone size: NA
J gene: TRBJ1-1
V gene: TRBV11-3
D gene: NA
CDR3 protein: CASSLGAGRNTEAFF
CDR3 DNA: TGTGCCAGCAGCTTAGGGGCAGGGAGGAACACTGAAGCTTTCTTT

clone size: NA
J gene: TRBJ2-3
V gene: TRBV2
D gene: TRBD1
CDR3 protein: CASSADRAPGTDTQYF
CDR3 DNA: TGTGCCAGCAGTGCGGACAGGGCGCCGGGCACAGATACGCAGTATTTT

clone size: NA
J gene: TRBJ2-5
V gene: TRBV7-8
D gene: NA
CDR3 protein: CASSLGRQGSKETQYF
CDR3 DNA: TGTGCCAGCAGCTTAGGACGGCAGGGGTCTAAAGAGACCCAGTACTTC

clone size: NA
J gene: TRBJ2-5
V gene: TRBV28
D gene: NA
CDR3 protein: CASSPGSHPQETQYF
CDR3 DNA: TGTGCCAGCAGCCCCGGGAGCCATCCGCAAGAGACCCAGTACTTC

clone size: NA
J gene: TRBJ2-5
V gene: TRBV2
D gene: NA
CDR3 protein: CASSELDEQETQYF
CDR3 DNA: TGTGCCAGCAGTGAACTGGACGAGCAAGAGACCCAGTACTTC

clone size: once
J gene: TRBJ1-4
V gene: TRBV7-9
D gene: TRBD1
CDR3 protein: CASSLGTGGSEKLFF
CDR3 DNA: TGTGCCAGCAGCCTAGGGACAGGGGGTAGCGAAAAACTGTTTTTT

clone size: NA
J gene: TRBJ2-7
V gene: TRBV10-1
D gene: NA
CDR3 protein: CASSESTGTPDTRMEQYF
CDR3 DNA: TGCGCCAGCAGTGAGTCGACAGGTACCCCAGACACAAGGATGGAGCAGTACTTC

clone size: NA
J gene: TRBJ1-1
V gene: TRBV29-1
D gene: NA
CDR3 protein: CSVVLNTEAFF
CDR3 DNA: TGCAGCGTTGTACTGAACACTGAAGCTTTCTTT

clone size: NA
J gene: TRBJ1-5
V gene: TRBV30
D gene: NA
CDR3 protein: CAWSVGGQGDQPQHF
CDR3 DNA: TGTGCCTGGAGTGTAGGGGGGCAGGGTGATCAGCCCCAGCATTTT

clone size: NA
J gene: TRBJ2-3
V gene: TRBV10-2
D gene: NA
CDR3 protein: CASRSEGGYRDTQYF
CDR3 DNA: TGCGCCAGCAGATCCGAGGGGGGGTACAGGGATACGCAGTATTTT

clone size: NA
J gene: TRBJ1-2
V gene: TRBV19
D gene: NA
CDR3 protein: CASSNRLDGYTF
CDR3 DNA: TGTGCCAGTAGTAACCGACTGGATGGCTACACCTTC

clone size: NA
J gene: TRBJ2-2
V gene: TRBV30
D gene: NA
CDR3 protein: CALRWSGELFF
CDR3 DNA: TGTGCCCTCAGGTGGTCCGGGGAGCTGTTTTTT

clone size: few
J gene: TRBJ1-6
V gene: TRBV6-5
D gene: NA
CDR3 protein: CASSYSTAVSPLHF
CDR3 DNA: TGTGCCAGCAGTTACTCGACGGCGGTGTCACCCCTCCACTTT

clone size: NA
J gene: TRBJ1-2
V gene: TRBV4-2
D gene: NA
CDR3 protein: CASSQGTGGATNYGYTF
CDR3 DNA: TGTGCCAGCAGCCAGGGCACGGGAGGGGCGACTAACTATGGCTACACCTTC

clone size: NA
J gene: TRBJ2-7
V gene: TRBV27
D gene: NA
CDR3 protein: CASSLWASYEQYF
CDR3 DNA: TGTGCCAGCAGTTTATGGGCTTCCTACGAGCAGTACTTC

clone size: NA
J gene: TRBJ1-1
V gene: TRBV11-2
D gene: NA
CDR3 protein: CASSLGQGLMNTEAFF
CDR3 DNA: TGTGCCAGCAGCTTAGGTCAGGGGCTGATGAACACTGAAGCTTTCTTT

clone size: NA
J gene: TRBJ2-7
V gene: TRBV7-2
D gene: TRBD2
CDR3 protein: CASSLVGSGGVNSYEQYF
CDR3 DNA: TGTGCCAGCAGCTTAGTGGGTAGCGGGGGGGTTAACTCCTACGAGCAGTACTTC

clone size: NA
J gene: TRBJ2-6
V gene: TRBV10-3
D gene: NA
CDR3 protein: CAIKPGEGSGANVLTF
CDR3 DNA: TGTGCCATCAAGCCAGGGGAAGGATCTGGGGCCAACGTCCTGACTTTC

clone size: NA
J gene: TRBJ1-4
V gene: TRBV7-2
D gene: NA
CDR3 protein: CASSYSGGNEKLFF
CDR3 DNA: TGTGCCAGCAGCTACTCCGGGGGTAATGAAAAACTGTTTTTT

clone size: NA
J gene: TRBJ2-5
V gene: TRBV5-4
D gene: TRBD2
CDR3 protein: CASSLGLADGTQYF
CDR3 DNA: TGTGCCAGCAGCCTAGGACTAGCGGATGGGACCCAGTACTTC

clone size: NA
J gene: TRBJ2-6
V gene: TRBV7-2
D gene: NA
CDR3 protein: CASSLYGPARSGANVLTF
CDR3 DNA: TGTGCCAGCAGCTTATATGGGCCCGCCCGCTCTGGGGCCAACGTCCTGACTTTC

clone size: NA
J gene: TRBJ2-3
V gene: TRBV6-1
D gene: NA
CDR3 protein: CASSRSGDTDTQYF
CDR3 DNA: TGTGCCAGCAGCCGCTCAGGGGACACAGATACGCAGTATTTT

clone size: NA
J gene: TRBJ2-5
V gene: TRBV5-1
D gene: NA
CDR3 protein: CASSPSGGMNQETQYF
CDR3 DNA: TGCGCCAGCAGCCCCTCTGGGGGGATGAACCAAGAGACCCAGTACTTC

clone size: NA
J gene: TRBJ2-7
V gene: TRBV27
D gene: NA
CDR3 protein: CASSFVGRNLDEQYF
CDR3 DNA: TGTGCCAGCAGTTTTGTGGGACGGAACCTTGATGAGCAGTACTTC

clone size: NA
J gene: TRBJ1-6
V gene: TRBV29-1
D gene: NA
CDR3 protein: CSVAGDKYNSPLHF
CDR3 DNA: TGCAGCGTTGCGGGGGACAAGTATAATTCACCCCTCCACTTT

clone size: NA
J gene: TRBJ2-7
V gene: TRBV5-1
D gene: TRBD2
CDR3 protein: CASSLGTSGYEQYF
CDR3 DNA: TGCGCCAGCAGCTTGGGGACTAGCGGCTACGAGCAGTACTTC

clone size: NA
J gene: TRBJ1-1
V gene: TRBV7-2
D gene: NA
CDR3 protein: CASSFAGFGSTEAFF
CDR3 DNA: TGTGCCAGCAGCTTTGCCGGCTTTGGTTCCACTGAAGCTTTCTTT

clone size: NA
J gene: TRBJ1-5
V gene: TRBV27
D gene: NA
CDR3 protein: CASRLTFNNQPQHF
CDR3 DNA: TGTGCCAGCAGACTAACGTTCAACAATCAGCCCCAGCATTTT

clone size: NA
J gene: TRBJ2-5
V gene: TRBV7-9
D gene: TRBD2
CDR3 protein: CASSLAKGTSGRETQYF
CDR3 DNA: TGTGCCAGCAGCTTAGCGAAAGGGACTAGCGGGAGAGAGACCCAGTACTTC

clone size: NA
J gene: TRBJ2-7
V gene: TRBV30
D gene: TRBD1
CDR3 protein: CAWSQGVNEQYF
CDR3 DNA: TGTGCCTGGAGTCAGGGGGTGAACGAGCAGTACTTC

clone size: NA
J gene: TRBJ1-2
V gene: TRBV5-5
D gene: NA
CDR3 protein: CASSLAWVLYGYTF
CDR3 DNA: TGTGCCAGCAGCTTGGCCTGGGTCCTCTATGGCTACACCTTC

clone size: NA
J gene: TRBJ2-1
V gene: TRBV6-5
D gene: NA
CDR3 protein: CASYNEQFF
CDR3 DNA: TGTGCCAGTTACAATGAGCAGTTCTTC

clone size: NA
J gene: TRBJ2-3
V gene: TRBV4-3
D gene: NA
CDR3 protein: CASSLLQGSTDTQYF
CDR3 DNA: TGCGCCAGCAGCCTTCTACAGGGTAGCACAGATACGCAGTATTTT

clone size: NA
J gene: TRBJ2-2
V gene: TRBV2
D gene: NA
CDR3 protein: CASILDSYAGELFF
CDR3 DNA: TGTGCCAGCATTCTAGACAGTTATGCCGGGGAGCTGTTTTTT

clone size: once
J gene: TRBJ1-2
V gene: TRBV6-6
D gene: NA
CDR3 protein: CASSPPQNRDYGYTF
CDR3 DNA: TGTGCCAGCAGTCCTCCACAAAATCGGGACTATGGCTACACCTTC

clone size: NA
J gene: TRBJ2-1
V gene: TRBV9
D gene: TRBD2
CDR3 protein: CASSALAGGQNEQFF
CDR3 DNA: TGTGCCAGCAGCGCCCTAGCGGGGGGGCAGAATGAGCAGTTCTTC

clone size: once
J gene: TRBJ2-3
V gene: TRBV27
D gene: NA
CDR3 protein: CASSFTGGTSGYTDTQYF
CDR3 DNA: TGTGCCAGCAGTTTCACAGGGGGAACTAGCGGGTACACAGATACGCAGTATTTT